Listed below are T cell receptor beta chains from one sample, sequenced in a study of cytomegalovirus exposure and HLA in healthy donors. Method: immunoSEQ multiplex PCR; TCRdb's copy keeps in-frame clones and lacks some. The sample lists approximately 130,000 clones; around 75% were seen once. Sequenced material: PBMCs. The receptors originated from a woman in her forties or fifties in good health and CMV-seropositive. The CDR3 runs from the conserved cysteine through the conserved F or W. The order of the fields is clone size, J gene, D gene, V gene, CDR3 DNA, CDR3 protein. D genes are given only for firm matches. Clone size is stated in some rows and not others, as once, few, many or a class when expanded.

abundance: .
j_gene: TRBJ2-3
d_gene: .
v_gene: TRBV7-2
CDR3nt: TGTGCCAGCAGCCTCCGACACAGCACAGATACGCAGTATTTT
CDR3aa: CASSLRHSTDTQYF

abundance: .
j_gene: TRBJ1-2
d_gene: .
v_gene: TRBV7-2
CDR3nt: TGTGCCAGCAGCCGTAGCTATGGCTACACCTTC
CDR3aa: CASSRSYGYTF

abundance: few
j_gene: TRBJ1-1
d_gene: .
v_gene: TRBV20-1
CDR3nt: TGCAGTGCCTCCGGGTTCACTGAAGCTTTCTTT
CDR3aa: CSASGFTEAFF

abundance: .
j_gene: TRBJ1-5
d_gene: .
v_gene: TRBV27
CDR3nt: TGTGCCAGCAGCGGGTACAATCAGCCCCAGCATTTT
CDR3aa: CASSGYNQPQHF

abundance: once
j_gene: TRBJ1-1
d_gene: TRBD1
v_gene: TRBV7-2
CDR3nt: TGTGCCAGCAGCACAAGACAGGGGACCTACTCTGAAGCTTTCTTT
CDR3aa: CASSTRQGTYSEAFF

abundance: few
j_gene: TRBJ1-2
d_gene: .
v_gene: TRBV10-3
CDR3nt: TGTGCCCTCTCGGAGGATGCCTATGGCTACACCTTC
CDR3aa: CALSEDAYGYTF

abundance: few
j_gene: TRBJ2-3
d_gene: TRBD1
v_gene: TRBV6-5
CDR3nt: TGTGCCAGCAGCCGACAGGGTATCACAGATACGCAGTATTTT
CDR3aa: CASSRQGITDTQYF

abundance: .
j_gene: TRBJ1-2
d_gene: .
v_gene: TRBV5-4
CDR3nt: TGTGCCAGCAGCTTGGTGACAGACCATGGCTACACCTTC
CDR3aa: CASSLVTDHGYTF

abundance: .
j_gene: TRBJ2-1
d_gene: TRBD2
v_gene: TRBV5-1
CDR3nt: TGCGCCAGCAGCTTGATACCGGGACTAGCGGGAGCTGGGGTTGAGCAGTTCTTC
CDR3aa: CASSLIPGLAGAGVEQFF

abundance: .
j_gene: TRBJ2-5
d_gene: TRBD2
v_gene: TRBV9
CDR3nt: TGTGCCAGCAGCGTAGCGGGAGGAAGGGCAGAGACCCAGTACTTC
CDR3aa: CASSVAGGRAETQYF